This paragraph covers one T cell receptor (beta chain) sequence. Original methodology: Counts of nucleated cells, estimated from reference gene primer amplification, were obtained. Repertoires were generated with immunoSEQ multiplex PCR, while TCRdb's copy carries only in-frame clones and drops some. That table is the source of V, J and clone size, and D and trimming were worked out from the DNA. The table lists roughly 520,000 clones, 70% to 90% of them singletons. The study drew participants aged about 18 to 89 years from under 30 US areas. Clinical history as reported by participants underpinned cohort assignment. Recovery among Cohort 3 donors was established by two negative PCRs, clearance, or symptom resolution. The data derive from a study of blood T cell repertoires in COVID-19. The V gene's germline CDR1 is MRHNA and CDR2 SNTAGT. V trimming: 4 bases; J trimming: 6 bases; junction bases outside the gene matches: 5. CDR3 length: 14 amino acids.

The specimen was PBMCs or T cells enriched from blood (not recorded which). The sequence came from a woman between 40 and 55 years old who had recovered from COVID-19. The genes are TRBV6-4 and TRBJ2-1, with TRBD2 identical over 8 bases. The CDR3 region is CASSAAGASNEQFF. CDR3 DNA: TGTGCCAGCAGTGCAGCGGGAGCCTCCAATGAGCAGTTCTTC.